Below are 8 T cell receptor beta chains sequenced from a single sample in a study of persistence of HIV-infected CD4 T cells. Cells were stimulated with CMV-infected fibroblast lysates at 10 ug/mL. Sorting of responding CD4+ T cells relied on upregulated CD40 ligand together with CD69. Sequencing used immunoSEQ version 4 in survey mode. TCRdb keeps only in-frame clones here, not all; method: immunoSEQ multiplex PCR. The table includes about 20,000 clones, around 78% detected once. Their cognate antigens are unknown. The sequenced sample was CD4+ T cells sorted from PBMCs after roughly 20-hour stimulation, obtained from a patient who received antiretroviral therapy. The origin of the receptors is an adult man with HIV who was CMV-seropositive.

CDR3 in DNA: TGTGCCAGCAGACTGGGACAGGGGGCGGGCGGGGAGCTGTTTTTT. Translated, it gives CASRLGQGAGGELFF. The V call is TRBV28, the J call TRBJ2-2; TRBD1 agrees at 12 bases. This CDR3 region has 15 residues. V shed 6 bases, J shed 7 bases, and the junction held 6 bases outside the gene matches. Germline CDR1 MDHEN, CDR2 SYDVKM.

The rearrangement links TRBV18 to TRBJ1-4, with unresolved D. Germline V gives CDR1 KGHSH, CDR2 LQKENI. The CDR3 consists of 15 residues. V shed 3 bases and J shed 0 bases, with 8 bases lying between them. CDR3 loop: CASSPITTTNEKLFF. The CDR3 region has the DNA TGTGCCAGCTCACCGATAACAACAACTAATGAAAAACTGTTTTTT.

The chain is built from TRBV4-1 and TRBJ2-3; 8 bases align to TRBD2. Germline V gives CDR1 MGHRA, CDR2 YSYEKL. The CDR3 spans 16 residues. After removal of 1 base from V and 3 bases from J, the junction contained 6 bases not matched to a gene. As DNA, the CDR3 is TGCGCCAGCAGCCAAGCAGCGGGGGTTGGAACAGATACGCAGTATTTT. Protein product: CASSQAAGVGTDTQYF.

This rearrangement joins TRBV9 to TRBJ2-7, with D maybe TRBD2 (5 bases). From germline, CDR1 is SGDLS and CDR2 YYNGEE. The CDR3 covers 15 residues. V was clipped by 0 bases and J by 2 bases, with 12 bases between them. CDR3 sequence (DNA): TGTGCCAGCAGCGTAGCCTTGGACGGGACCTACGAGCAGTACTTC. Translating gives CASSVALDGTYEQYF.

The chain joins TRBV6-2 or TRBV6-3 to TRBJ1-2; 9 bases are shared with TRBD1. V dropped 6 bases and J dropped 2; count of bases not matched to a gene: 10. Germline CDR1 reads MNHEY; CDR2 reads SVGEGT. The CDR3 sequence is 16 residues long. This CDR3 reads CASSPTGTGRNYGYTF. CDR3 bases: TGTGCCAGCAGCCCTACCGGGACAGGGCGGAACTATGGCTACACCTTC.

V gene TRBV10-2 combines with J gene TRBJ2-1; TRBD1 matches 8 bases. V shed 6 bases, J shed 6 bases, and the junction held 7 bases outside the gene matches. The CDR3 has 14 residues. Per germline, CDR1 WSHSY and CDR2 SAAADI. The CDR3 nucleotides are TGCGCCAGCAGGGGGCAGGGGGCCAGCAATGAGCAGTTCTTC. Its translation: CASRGQGASNEQFF.

The CDR3 protein is CASSPSRIRSYEQYF. The CDR3 DNA follows: TGTGCCAGCAGCCCGTCCAGAATCCGGTCCTACGAGCAGTACTTC. The chain has TRBV4-2 and TRBJ2-7; D not certain. V was cut by 4 bases and J by 1 base, with 14 bases left in between. Looked up from germline, CDR1 is LGHNA and CDR2 is YNFKEQ. The CDR3 runs 15 residues.

This sequence joins TRBV30 and TRBJ1-6; TRBD1 aligns across 7 bases. With V trimmed by 1 base and J by 0 bases, 0 bases remained unmatched. Germline CDR1 GTSNPN, CDR2 SVGIG (reference sequence). CDR3 length equals 15 residues. CDR3 sequence (DNA): TGTGCCTGGAGTGCAGGGGGCTCCTATAATTCACCCCTCCACTTT. This translates into CAWSAGGSYNSPLHF.